This T cell receptor (beta chain) stems from a study of beta chain features in type 1 diabetes. V was clipped by 5 bases and J by 4 bases, with 5 bases between them. CDR3 length equals 11 residues. The germline V gene encodes CDR1 GTSNPN and CDR2 SVGIG (reference sequence). Investigators reverse transcribed all isolated RNA, so they sequenced expressed TCRB transcripts. The repertoire was sequenced with immunoSEQ multiplex PCR; TCRdb's copy has only in-frame clones and lacks some. This table has 400,000 to 600,000 clones, approximately 31% appearing once. The study's findings and limits: The influence of HLA type on TCRB rearrangement stayed undetermined. When Type 1 diabetes patients were examined, their TCRB CDR3s proved moderately but significantly shorter in all four CD4+ subsets. The naive, central memory and Treg TCRB repertoires of patients appeared to be more similar to one another than those of healthy donors.

The sample holds a few counts of this clone. Its antigen is unknown. Sorting with CD45RO/CCR7/CD25/CD127/CD95/CD27 yielded naive, central memory, regulatory and stem-like memory CD4+ cells. Sequencing input: naive CD4+ T cells from blood. The TCR was taken from a man in his late teens or twenties in good health. The chain recombines TRBV30 with TRBJ2-2; no firm D call. Here the CDR3 reads CAWESTGELFF. CDR3 nucleotide sequence: TGTGCCTGGGAAAGCACCGGGGAGCTGTTTTTT.